This T cell receptor (beta chain) emerged from a study of blood T cell repertoires in COVID-19. The overall study: Samples taken during acute and convalescent COVID-19 were collected in the United States, Italy and Spain.

Trimming left V 3 bases short and J 7 bases short, with 19 bases between. The germline V gene has CDR1 SGDLS and CDR2 YYNGEE. The CDR3 spans 16 residues. Sequencing was performed with immunoSEQ multiplex PCR; in TCRdb, only in-frame clones are kept and a portion is missing. This table holds 70,000 to 90,000 clones, around 75% found once. This TCR derives from a human donor in a cohort sampled during active COVID-19. Source material: peripheral blood. The chain joins TRBV9 to TRBJ1-4; a possible D gene is TRBD1 (5 bases). The CDR3 DNA is TGTGCCAGCAGCGACGTAGGGGCCGCAACGGGTGAAAAACTGTTTTTT. Translated, it gives CASSDVGAATGEKLFF.